This T cell receptor beta chain appears in the sequencing data of a study of T-cell reconstitution after alpha-beta-depleted transplantation in children (dated by TCRdb to about 2016). About the study as a whole: Using TCR repertoire profiling, the study quantitatively followed how T-cell immune reconstitution unfolded in children after TCRalphabeta/CD19-depleted allogeneic hematopoietic cell transplantation. Overall study outcomes, separate from this receptor: In some patients, the high TCRbeta diversity seen at day 60 was put down to recipient T cells and intrathymic progenitors that had survived conditioning. Hyperexpanded clone frequencies declined over subsequent months; after one year, T-cell counts and TCRbeta diversity were mostly attributed to newly produced T cells. About two months after transplant, the apparently early recovery of alphabetaT-cell counts reportedly depended on just several hundred clones that had expanded rapidly and came from non-depleted graft cells.

This clonotype has at least ten counts. Its antigen is unknown. The record has no base qualities; no much larger clone is one base away. The treatment or condition label of this sample denotes: allogeneic hematopoietic cell transplantation with graft depleted of TCRalphabeta T cells and CD19 B cells. TCRalphabeta/CD19-depleted allogeneic hematopoietic cell grafts were given to the transplant recipients, all of whom were children. Libraries were built with PCR. The sequencing machine was an Illumina HiSeq 2500. TCR libraries were prepared with molecular barcoding, using unique molecular identifiers to normalize TCRbeta repertoire quantification. The public reads were quality trimmed at Q25 with fastp and then assembled into clones with MiXCR by TCRdb, keeping productive beta chains. Each CDR3 protein gets just one entry, which takes the most common genes and DNA from the rows behind it. This sample lists fewer than 350,000 distinct CDR3 sequences; 10% were detected once. The ten largest clones take up around 7.6% of the sample.

From V the trimming removes 0 bases and from J it removes 3 bases, while the gene matches leave 9 bases of the junction unaccounted for. The CDR3 goes from the cysteine to the phenylalanine over 17 residues. Solely the CDR3 DNA is kept, with 51 bases framed from the first base. CDR1 and CDR2 are drawn from the germline V gene: SGHRS, YFSETQ. This clonotype was sampled from a boy in the first two years of life with acute myeloid leukemia, due to receive a stem cell transplant. The V and J genes are TRBV5-1 and TRBJ2-5, and TRBD1 matches 9 of the central bases. Sample: PBMCs, taken before TCRalphabeta/CD19-depleted stem cell transplant. The sequenced DNA: TGCGCCAGCAGCTTGGGAACAGGGGGCGCCGGGGAAGAGACCCAGTACTTC. Its product reads: CASSLGTGGAGEETQYF.